These T cell receptor beta chains were read from a single sample in a study of T-cell memory formation after mild COVID-19. Each CDR3 protein gets one entry after TCRdb re-called the 5' RACE reads with MiXCR. The sample carries roughly 600,000 distinct CDR3 sequences, roughly 18% recorded once. The sample consisted of PBMCs or a T cell subset sorted from them (not recorded which). All receptors come from an adult woman who had mild COVID-19 (a few samples of this study predate the infection). Cell type and time point are not known. CDR3s leave out the opening cysteine and the closing phenylalanine or tryptophan.

j_call | cdr3_length | v_call | cdr3_aa
TRBJ2-5 | 11 | TRBV11-2 | ASSLDWEETQY
TRBJ1-4 | 13 | TRBV19 | ASSIRRDRSEKLF
TRBJ1-3 | 11 | TRBV6-6 | ASSGSGADTIY
TRBJ1-2 | 12 | TRBV9 | ASSPGNPSYGYT
TRBJ2-3 | 12 | TRBV18 | ASSDVRASDTQY
TRBJ1-6 | 16 | TRBV20-1 | SARGFSQMSSYNSPLH
TRBJ1-6 | 13 | TRBV20-1 | SATVQGLNNSPLH
TRBJ1-5 | 14 | TRBV2 | ASHEHETRSNQPQH
TRBJ2-5 | 14 | TRBV7-8 | ASSADRVASQETQY
TRBJ2-1 | 16 | TRBV24-1 | ATSETPGQGFRINEQF
TRBJ2-2 | 14 | TRBV6-4 | ASSAGTSGALGELF
TRBJ2-1 | 12 | TRBV5-1 | ASSSNSGGDEQF
TRBJ2-3 | 12 | TRBV30 | AWMGGLITDTQY
TRBJ2-2 | 13 | TRBV19 | ASRSPSGSTGELF